This TCR beta chain comes out of a study of cytomegalovirus exposure and HLA in healthy donors. The study's findings and limits: TCR beta V segments were, for the most part, productive about 87% or about 30% of the time in an earlier analysis.

Primers for the PCR totalled 60 Vbeta and 13 Jbeta. The table came from immunoSEQ multiplex PCR; TCRdb's copy has only in-frame clones and leaves some out. The sample yields over 150,000 clones, roughly 80% seen once. CDR3 length: 16 residues. In germline, CDR1 is SGHRS, CDR2 YFSETQ. Losses at the gene ends were 4 bases for V and 2 bases for J; bases not matched to a gene: 5. As concerns this clone: Its antigen is not identified.

The chain recombines TRBV5-1 with TRBJ2-5; 13 bases align to TRBD2. This receptor was taken from a man aged 50 or older in good health and CMV-seropositive. Sequencing used PBMCs. The CDR3 DNA follows: TGCGCCAGCAGCCCGGGACTAGCGGGGCGTCAAGAGACCCAGTACTTC. Its protein product is CASSPGLAGRQETQYF.